The clone carrying this T cell receptor beta chain was seen many times. These data belong to a study of T-cell reconstitution after alpha-beta-depleted transplantation in children. The V and J ends lost 1 base and 0 bases respectively, with 9 bases between them. This CDR3 contains 14 residues. Germline V CDR1 and CDR2: DFQATT, SNEGSKA (reference sequence). A TCRbeta library incorporating unique molecular identifiers was prepared. One entry per CDR3 protein, called by TCRdb with MiXCR from the PCR reads. The table records approximately 640,000 distinct CDR3 sequences, 16% of them present only once. This receptor was identified in a human donor who donated a stem cell graft to a child with acute myeloid leukemia. This chain links TRBV20-1 with TRBJ1-1, with D perhaps matching TRBD1 (6 bases). The sequencing used PBMCs from the stem cell graft donor, collected from the stem cell graft. The CDR3 protein is CSARAQGLNTEAFF. CDR3 coding DNA: TGCAGTGCTAGAGCCCAGGGGTTGAACACTGAAGCTTTCTTT.